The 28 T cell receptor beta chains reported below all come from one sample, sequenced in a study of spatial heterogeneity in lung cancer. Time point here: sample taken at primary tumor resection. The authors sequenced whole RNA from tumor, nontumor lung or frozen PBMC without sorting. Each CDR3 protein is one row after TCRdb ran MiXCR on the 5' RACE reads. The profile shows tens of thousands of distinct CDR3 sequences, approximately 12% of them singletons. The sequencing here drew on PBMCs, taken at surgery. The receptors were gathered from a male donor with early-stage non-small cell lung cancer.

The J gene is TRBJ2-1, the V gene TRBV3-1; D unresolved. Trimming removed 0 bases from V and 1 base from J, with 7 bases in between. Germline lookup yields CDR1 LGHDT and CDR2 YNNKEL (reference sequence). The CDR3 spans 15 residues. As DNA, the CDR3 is TGTGCCAGCAGCCAAGAGTCAGTATCCTACAATGAGCAGTTCTTC. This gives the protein CASSQESVSYNEQFF.

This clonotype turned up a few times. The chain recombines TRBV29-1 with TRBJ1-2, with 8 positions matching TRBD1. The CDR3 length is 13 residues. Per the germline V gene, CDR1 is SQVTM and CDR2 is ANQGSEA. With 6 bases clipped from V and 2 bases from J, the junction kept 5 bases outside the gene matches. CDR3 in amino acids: CSVGDRWNYGYTF. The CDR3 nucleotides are TGCAGCGTGGGGGACAGGTGGAACTATGGCTACACCTTC.

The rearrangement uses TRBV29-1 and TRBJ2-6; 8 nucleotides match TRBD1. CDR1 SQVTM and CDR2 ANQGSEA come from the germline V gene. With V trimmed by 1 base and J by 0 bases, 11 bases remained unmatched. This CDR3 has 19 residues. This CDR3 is CSVEGWTGQGPSGANVLTF. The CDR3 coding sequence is TGCAGCGTTGAAGGGTGGACAGGGCAGGGTCCCTCTGGGGCCAACGTCCTGACTTTC.

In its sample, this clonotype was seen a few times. The CDR3 DNA follows: TGTGCCAGCAGTCAAACAGGGGGTTTTCAAGAGACCCAGTACTTC. Its translation: CASSQTGGFQETQYF. The chain combines TRBV12-3 or TRBV12-4 with TRBJ2-5; 8 nucleotides match TRBD1. This CDR3 is 15 amino acids long. V was pared by 5 bases and J by 2 bases, with 7 bases of the junction left unmatched.

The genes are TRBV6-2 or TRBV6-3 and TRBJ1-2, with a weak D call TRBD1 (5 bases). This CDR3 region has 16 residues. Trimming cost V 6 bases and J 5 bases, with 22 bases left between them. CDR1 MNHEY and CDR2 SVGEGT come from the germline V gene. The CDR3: CASRISRDGSTYGYTF. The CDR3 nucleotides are TGTGCCAGCAGGATATCCCGGGACGGATCAACGTATGGCTACACCTTC.

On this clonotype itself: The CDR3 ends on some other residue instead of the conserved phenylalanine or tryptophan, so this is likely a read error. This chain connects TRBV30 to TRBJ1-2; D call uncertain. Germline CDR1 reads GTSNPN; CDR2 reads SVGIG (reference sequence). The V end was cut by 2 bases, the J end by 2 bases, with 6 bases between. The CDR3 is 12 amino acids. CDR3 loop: CAWSTGNYGYTI. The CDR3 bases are TGTGCCTGGAGTACCGGGAACTATGGCTACACCATC.

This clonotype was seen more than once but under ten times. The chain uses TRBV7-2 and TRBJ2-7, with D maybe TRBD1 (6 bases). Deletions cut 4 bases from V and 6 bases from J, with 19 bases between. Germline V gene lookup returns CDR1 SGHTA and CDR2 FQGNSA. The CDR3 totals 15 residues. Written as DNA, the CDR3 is TGTGCCAGCAGCTCTCAGATAGGGCAACAGGGCGAGCAGTACTTC. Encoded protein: CASSSQIGQQGEQYF.

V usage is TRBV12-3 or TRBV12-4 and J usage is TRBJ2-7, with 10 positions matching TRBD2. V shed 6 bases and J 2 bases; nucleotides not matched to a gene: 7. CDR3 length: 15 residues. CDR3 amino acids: CASSPTSGRAYEQYF. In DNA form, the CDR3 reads TGTGCCAGCAGCCCGACGAGCGGGAGGGCCTACGAGCAGTACTTC.

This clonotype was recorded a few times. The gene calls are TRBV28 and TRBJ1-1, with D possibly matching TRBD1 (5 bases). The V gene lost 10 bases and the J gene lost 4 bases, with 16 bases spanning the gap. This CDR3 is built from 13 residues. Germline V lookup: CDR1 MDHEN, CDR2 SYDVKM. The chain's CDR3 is CATRIGGVTEAFF. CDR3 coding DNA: TGTGCCACCCGAATTGGGGGGGTCACTGAAGCTTTCTTT.

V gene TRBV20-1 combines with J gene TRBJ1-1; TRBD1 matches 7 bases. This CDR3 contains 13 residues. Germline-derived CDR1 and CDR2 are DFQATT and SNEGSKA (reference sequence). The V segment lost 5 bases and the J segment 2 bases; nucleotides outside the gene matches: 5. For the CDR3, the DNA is TGCAGTGCTCGGGGACAGCCTAACACTGAAGCTTTCTTT. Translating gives CSARGQPNTEAFF.

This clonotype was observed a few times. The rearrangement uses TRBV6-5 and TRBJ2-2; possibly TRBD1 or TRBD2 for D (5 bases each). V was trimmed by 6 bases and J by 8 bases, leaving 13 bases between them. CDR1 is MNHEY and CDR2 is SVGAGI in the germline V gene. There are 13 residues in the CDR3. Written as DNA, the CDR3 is TGTGCCAGCAGCCACCTTGAGGGGGGGGAGCTGTTTTTT. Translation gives CASSHLEGGELFF.

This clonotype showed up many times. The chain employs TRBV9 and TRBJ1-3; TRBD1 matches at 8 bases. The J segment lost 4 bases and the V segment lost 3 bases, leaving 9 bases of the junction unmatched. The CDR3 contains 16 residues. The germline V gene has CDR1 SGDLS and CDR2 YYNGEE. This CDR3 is CASSGTGTFFGNTIYF. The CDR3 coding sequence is TGTGCCAGCAGCGGGACAGGGACTTTTTTCGGAAACACCATATATTTT.

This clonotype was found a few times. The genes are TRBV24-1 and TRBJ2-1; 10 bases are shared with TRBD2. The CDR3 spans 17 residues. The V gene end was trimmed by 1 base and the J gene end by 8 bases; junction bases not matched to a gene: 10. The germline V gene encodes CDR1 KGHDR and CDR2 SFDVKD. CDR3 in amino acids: CATSDFVGAGGPHEQFF. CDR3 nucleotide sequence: TGTGCCACCAGTGATTTTGTCGGAGCGGGAGGGCCGCATGAGCAGTTCTTC.

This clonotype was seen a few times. The CDR3 spells CASSYNRVSYEQYF. The CDR3 region has the DNA TGTGCCAGCAGTTACAACAGGGTTTCCTACGAGCAGTACTTC. The rearrangement joins TRBV11-2 to TRBJ2-7; possibly TRBD1 for D (6 bases). Trimming removed 6 bases from V and 1 base from J, with 13 bases in between. Germline V lookup: CDR1 SGHAT, CDR2 FQNNGV. The CDR3 extends over 14 amino acids.

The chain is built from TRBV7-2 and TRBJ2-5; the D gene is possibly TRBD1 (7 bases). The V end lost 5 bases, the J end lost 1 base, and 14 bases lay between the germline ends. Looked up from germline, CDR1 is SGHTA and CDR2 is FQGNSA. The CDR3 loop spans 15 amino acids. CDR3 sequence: CASSTRDRPQETQYF. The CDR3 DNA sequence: TGTGCCAGCAGCACGCGGGACAGACCCCAAGAGACCCAGTACTTC.

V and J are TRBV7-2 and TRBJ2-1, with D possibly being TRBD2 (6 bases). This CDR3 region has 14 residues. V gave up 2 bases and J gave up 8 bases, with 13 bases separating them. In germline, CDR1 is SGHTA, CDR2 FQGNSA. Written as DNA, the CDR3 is TGTGCCAGCAGCTTAATGCGGGGCATCCATGAGCAGTTCTTC. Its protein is CASSLMRGIHEQFF.

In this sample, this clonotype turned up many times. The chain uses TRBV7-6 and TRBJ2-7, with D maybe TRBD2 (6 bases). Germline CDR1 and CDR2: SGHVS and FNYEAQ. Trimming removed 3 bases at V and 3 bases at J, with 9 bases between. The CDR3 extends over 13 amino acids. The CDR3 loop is CASSLQGGYEQYF. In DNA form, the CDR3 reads TGTGCCAGCAGCTTGCAGGGAGGCTACGAGCAGTACTTC.

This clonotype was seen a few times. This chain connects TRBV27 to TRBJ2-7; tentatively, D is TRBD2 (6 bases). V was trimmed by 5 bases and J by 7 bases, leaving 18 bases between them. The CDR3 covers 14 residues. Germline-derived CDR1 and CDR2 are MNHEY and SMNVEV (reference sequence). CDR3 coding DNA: TGTGCCAGCAGTCTCCAATGGACCGGAGGGGAGCAGTACTTC. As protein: CASSLQWTGGEQYF.

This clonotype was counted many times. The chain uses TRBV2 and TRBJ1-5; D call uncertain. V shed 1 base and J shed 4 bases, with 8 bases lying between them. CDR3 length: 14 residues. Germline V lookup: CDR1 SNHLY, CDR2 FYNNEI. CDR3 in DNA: TGTGCCAGCAGTGAAGAGACGGGGAATCAGCCCCAGCATTTT. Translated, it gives CASSEETGNQPQHF. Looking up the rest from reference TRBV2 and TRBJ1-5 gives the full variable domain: EPEVTQTPSHQVTQMGQEVILRCVPISNHLYFYWYRQILGQKVEFLVSFYNNEISEKSEIFDDQFSVERPDGSNFTLKIRSTKLEDSAMYFCASSEETGNQPQHFGDGTRLSIL.

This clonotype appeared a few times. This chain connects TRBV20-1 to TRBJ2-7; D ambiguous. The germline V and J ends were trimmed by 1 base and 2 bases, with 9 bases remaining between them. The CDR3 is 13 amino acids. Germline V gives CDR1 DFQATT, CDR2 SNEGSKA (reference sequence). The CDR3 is CSARVVSTYEQYF. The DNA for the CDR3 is TGCAGTGCTAGAGTCGTCAGTACCTACGAGCAGTACTTC.

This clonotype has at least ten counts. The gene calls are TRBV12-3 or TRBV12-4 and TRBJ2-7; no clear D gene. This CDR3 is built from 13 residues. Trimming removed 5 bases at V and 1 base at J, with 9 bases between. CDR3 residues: CASSPPGSYEQYF. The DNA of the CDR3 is TGTGCCAGCAGTCCCCCTGGGTCCTACGAGCAGTACTTC.

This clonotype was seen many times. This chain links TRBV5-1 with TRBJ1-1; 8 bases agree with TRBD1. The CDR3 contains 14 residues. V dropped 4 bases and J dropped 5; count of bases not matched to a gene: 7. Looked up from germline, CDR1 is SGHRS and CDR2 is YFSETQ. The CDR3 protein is CASSTQGAGTEAFF. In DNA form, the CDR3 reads TGCGCCAGCAGCACGCAGGGGGCCGGGACTGAAGCTTTCTTT.

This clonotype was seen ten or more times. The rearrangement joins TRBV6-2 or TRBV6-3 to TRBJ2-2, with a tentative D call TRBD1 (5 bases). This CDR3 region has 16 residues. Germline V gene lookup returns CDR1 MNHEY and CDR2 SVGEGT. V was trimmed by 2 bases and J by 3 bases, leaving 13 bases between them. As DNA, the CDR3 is TGTGCCAGCAGTTACCAGGGCAGGGCGGACACCGGGGAGCTGTTTTTT. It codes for CASSYQGRADTGELFF.

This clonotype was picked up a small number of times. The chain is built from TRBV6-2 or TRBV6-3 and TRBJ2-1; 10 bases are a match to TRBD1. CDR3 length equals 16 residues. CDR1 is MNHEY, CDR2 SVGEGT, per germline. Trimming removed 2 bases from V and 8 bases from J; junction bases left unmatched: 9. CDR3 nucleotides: TGTGCCAGCAGTTACGGGACAGGGGTTGGTTTGGATGAGCAGTTCTTC. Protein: CASSYGTGVGLDEQFF.

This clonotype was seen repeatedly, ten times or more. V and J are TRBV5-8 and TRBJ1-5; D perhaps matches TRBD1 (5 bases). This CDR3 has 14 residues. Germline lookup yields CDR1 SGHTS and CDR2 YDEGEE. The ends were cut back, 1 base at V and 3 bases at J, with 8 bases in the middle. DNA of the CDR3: TGTGCCAGCAGCTTGAGGACACCCAATCAGCCCCAGCATTTT. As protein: CASSLRTPNQPQHF.

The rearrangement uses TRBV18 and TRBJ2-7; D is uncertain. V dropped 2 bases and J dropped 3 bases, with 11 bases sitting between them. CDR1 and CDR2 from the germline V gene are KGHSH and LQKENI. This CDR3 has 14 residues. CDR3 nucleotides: TGTGCCAGCTCACCAAGTCCGGAGATCTACGAGCAGTACTTC. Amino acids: CASSPSPEIYEQYF. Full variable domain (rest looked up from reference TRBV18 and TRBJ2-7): NAGVMQNPRHLVRRRGQEARLRCSPMKGHSHVYWYRQLPEEGLKFMVYLQKENIIDESGMPKERFSAEFPKEGPSILRIQQVVRGDSAAYFCASSPSPEIYEQYFGPGTRLTVT.

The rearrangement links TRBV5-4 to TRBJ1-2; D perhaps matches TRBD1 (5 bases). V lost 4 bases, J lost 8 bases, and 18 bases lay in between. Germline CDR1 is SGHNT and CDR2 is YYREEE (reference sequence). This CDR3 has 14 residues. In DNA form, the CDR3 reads TGTGCCAGCAGCCCCGAAACAACGGGGGACGGCTACACCTTC. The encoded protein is CASSPETTGDGYTF.

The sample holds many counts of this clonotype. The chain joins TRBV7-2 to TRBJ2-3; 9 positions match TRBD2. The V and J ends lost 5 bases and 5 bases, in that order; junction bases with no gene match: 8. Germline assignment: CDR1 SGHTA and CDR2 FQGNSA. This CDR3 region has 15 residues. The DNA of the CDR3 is TGTGCCAGCAGCCCCTCTAGCGGGAAGGGAGATACGCAGTATTTT. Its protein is CASSPSSGKGDTQYF. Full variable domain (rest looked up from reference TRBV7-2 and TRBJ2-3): GAGVSQSPSNKVTEKGKDVELRCDPISGHTALYWYRQSLGQGLEFLIYFQGNSAPDKSGLPSDRFSAERTGGSVSTLTIQRTQQEDSAVYLCASSPSSGKGDTQYFGPGTRLTVL.